Shown below are 19 T cell receptor beta chains from a single sample sequenced in a study of blood T cells in healthy people across ages. The second PCR ran about 6 to 12 cycles with a sample-barcoded 5' primer and J-beta primers. MiXCR, applied by TCRdb to the 5' RACE reads, yields one record per CDR3 protein. Of about 1.4 million distinct CDR3 sequences listed, approximately 59% are singletons. The specimen was blood. Receptor source: a man between 18 and 35 years old in good health.

The chain recombines TRBV9 with TRBJ2-5; D call uncertain. Judging by the DNA end, TRBJ2-7 fits better; the J call may be wrong. CDR3 size: 15 residues. The V gene's germline CDR1 is SGDLS and CDR2 YYNGEE. In DNA form, the CDR3 reads TGTGCCAGCAGCGTCGACACTTTGGCCCCGAACGAGCAGTACTTC. Translating gives CASSVDTLAPNEQYF.

As concerns this clonotype: One end of the junction fails to match germline, which may point to a read error. The chain recombines TRBV27 with TRBJ2-1; 9 bases are shared with TRBD2. The germline CDR1 and CDR2 sequences are MNHEY and SMNVEV (reference sequence). The CDR3 is 19 amino acids. CDR3 loop: CASSFPTASGDISYNEQLF. The CDR3 bases are TGTGCCAGCAGTTTCCCCACGGCTAGCGGGGATATCTCCTACAATGAGCAGCTCTTC.

The chain is built from TRBV20-1 and TRBJ2-1, with D hard to call. Between the trimmed V and J ends, which lost 4 bases and 3 bases, there was a span of 7 bases. CDR3 length: 12 residues. Germline values: CDR1 DFQATT, CDR2 SNEGSKA (reference sequence). This CDR3 reads CSATWGYNEQFF. The CDR3 DNA is TGCAGTGCTACGTGGGGCTACAATGAGCAGTTCTTC.

J is TRBJ1-4 and V is TRBV29-1, with 11 bases lining up with TRBD1. The germline V gene encodes CDR1 SQVTM and CDR2 ANQGSEA. The trim removed 4 bases at V and 7 bases at J, leaving 8 bases unmatched. The CDR3 loop spans 15 amino acids. CDR3 sequence (DNA): TGCAGCGTTGGGGTCTCCGGGACAGGGGGTGAAAAACTGTTTTTT. Its protein product is CSVGVSGTGGEKLFF.

The chain has TRBV25-1 and TRBJ1-2, with D hard to call. The CDR3 spans 11 residues. V was trimmed by 5 bases and J by 6 bases, leaving 7 bases between them. In germline, CDR1 is MGHDK, CDR2 SYGVNS. The CDR3 is CASSNGDGYTF. DNA for the CDR3: TGTGCCAGCAGTAATGGGGATGGCTACACCTTC.

The gene calls are TRBV6-5 and TRBJ2-1, with D uncertain. Trimming pared 5 bases from V and 5 bases from J, leaving 13 bases between. The CDR3 is 14 amino acids. CDR1 MNHEY and CDR2 SVGAGI come from the germline V gene. DNA for the CDR3: TGTGCCAGCAGTGGTTCGGGTACGCACAATGAGCAGTTCTTC. This sequence encodes CASSGSGTHNEQFF.

The table lists this clonotype with a few counts. The rearrangement uses TRBV7-9 and TRBJ2-5; either TRBD1 or TRBD2 may supply D (5 bases each). The CDR3 extends over 16 amino acids. Trimming stripped 1 base from V and 2 bases from J, with 14 bases between. Germline V gives CDR1 SEHNR, CDR2 FQNEAQ (reference sequence). In DNA, the CDR3 is TGTGCCAGCAGCTTAGTAATAGGGACGCCACAAGAGACCCAGTACTTC. Protein product: CASSLVIGTPQETQYF.

The gene calls are TRBV5-6 and TRBJ1-1, with D uncertain. This CDR3 has 16 amino acids. V was clipped by 0 bases and J by 0 bases, with 12 bases between them. Germline V gene sequence: CDR1 SGHDT, CDR2 YYEEEE. The CDR3 here is CASSLEIGLMNTEAFF. DNA of the CDR3: TGTGCCAGCAGCTTGGAGATCGGCCTCATGAACACTGAAGCTTTCTTT.

J is TRBJ1-1 and V is TRBV7-9, with a tentative D call TRBD1 (6 bases). The V end lost 5 bases, the J end lost 4 bases, and 14 bases lay between the germline ends. The CDR3 runs to 14 residues. The V gene's germline CDR1 is SEHNR and CDR2 FQNEAQ (reference sequence). The CDR3: CASSTTTGPTEAFF. The CDR3 DNA reads as TGTGCCAGCAGCACCACGACAGGACCCACTGAAGCTTTCTTT.

The chain has TRBV28 and TRBJ2-1; 9 nucleotides match TRBD1. The CDR3 runs to 14 residues. CDR1 and CDR2 from the germline V gene are MDHEN and SYDVKM. The J segment lost 10 bases and the V segment lost 5 bases, leaving 9 bases of the junction unmatched. The CDR3 is CASSGTDRGKEQFF. For the CDR3, the DNA is TGTGCCAGCAGTGGCACGGACAGGGGAAAAGAGCAGTTCTTC.

The CDR3, as DNA: TGTGCCAGCAGTAGGGCCCTCACTGAAGCTTTCTTT. Protein product: CASSRALTEAFF. The chain employs TRBV6-2 or TRBV6-3 and TRBJ1-1; D is unclear. Germline loops: CDR1 MNHEY, CDR2 SVGEGT. The V gene lost 5 bases and the J gene lost 4 bases, with 8 bases spanning the gap. The CDR3 is made up of 12 amino acids.

The rearrangement uses TRBV27 and TRBJ2-7; 9 nucleotides line up with TRBD2. The CDR3 totals 15 residues. V lost 5 bases and J lost 2; bases outside the gene matches: 7. The V gene's germline CDR1 is MNHEY and CDR2 SMNVEV (reference sequence). The CDR3 region is CASSLIAGETYEQYF. CDR3 bases: TGTGCCAGCAGTCTAATAGCGGGGGAAACCTACGAGCAGTACTTC.

V gene TRBV20-1 combines with J gene TRBJ1-4; D is unclear. Per germline, CDR1 DFQATT and CDR2 SNEGSKA (reference sequence). The CDR3 is 12 residues long. The germline V and J ends were trimmed by 4 bases and 7 bases, with 10 bases remaining between them. This CDR3 reads CSAIGLGEKLFF. The CDR3 DNA reads TGCAGTGCTATTGGGCTGGGTGAAAAACTGTTTTTT.

This clonotype came up once. The chain links TRBV21-1 to TRBJ2-7; the D call in the table, TRBD1, was not verified against the DNA. TRBV21-1 is a recognized pseudogene. The CDR3 contains 15 residues. For the CDR3, the DNA is TGTGCCAGCAGCGCTAACACAGGGGCCTTCTACGAGCAGTACTTC. It yields the protein CASSANTGAFYEQYF.

The chain joins TRBV10-3 to TRBJ2-3; the match to TRBD1 covers 7 bases. This CDR3 contains 15 residues. V lost 6 bases to trimming and J lost 2 bases; unmatched junction nucleotides: 8. Germline V lookup: CDR1 ENHRY, CDR2 SYGVKD. The CDR3 region is CAIRPSGQITDTQYF. In DNA, the CDR3 is TGTGCCATCAGGCCCTCGGGACAGATCACAGATACGCAGTATTTT.

The gene calls are TRBV14 and TRBJ2-6; the D is unclear. This CDR3 has 14 amino acids. CDR1 and CDR2 (germline): SGHDN, FVKESK. V lost 5 bases, J lost 3 bases, and 8 bases lay in between. The CDR3 region has the DNA TGTGCCAGCAGCAGGGAACTTGGGGCCAACGTCCTGACTTTC. It translates to CASSRELGANVLTF.

This rearrangement joins TRBV27 to TRBJ2-7; 8 nucleotides match TRBD1. This CDR3 spans 15 amino acids. V dropped 4 bases and J dropped 5; count of bases not matched to a gene: 10. Germline V gene sequence: CDR1 MNHEY, CDR2 SMNVEV (reference sequence). CDR3 region: CASSSRRGLGNEQYF. The CDR3 DNA reads as TGTGCCAGCAGTTCCCGCAGGGGGCTAGGAAACGAGCAGTACTTC.

V is TRBV29-1 and J is TRBJ1-4, with D perhaps matching TRBD1 (6 bases). This CDR3 is built from 13 residues. CDR1 is SQVTM, CDR2 ANQGSEA, per germline. Between the trimmed V and J ends, which lost 0 bases and 8 bases, there was a span of 10 bases. DNA of the CDR3: TGCAGCGTTGAAGAAAGACAGGACGAAAAACTGTTTTTT. Its translation is CSVEERQDEKLFF.

This clonotype was seen only a few times. The gene calls are TRBV7-2 and TRBJ2-6; D is tentatively TRBD1 or TRBD2 (6 bases each). CDR1 and CDR2 from the germline V gene are SGHTA and FQGNSA. The V and J ends lost 2 bases and 2 bases respectively, with 10 bases between them. There are 16 residues in the CDR3. The DNA of the CDR3 is TGTGCCAGCAGCTTAAAAGGGGGGCCTGGGGCCAACGTCCTGACTTTC. It yields the protein CASSLKGGPGANVLTF.